Shown below are 12 T cell receptor beta chains from a single sample sequenced in a study of blood T cell repertoires in COVID-19. Method: immunoSEQ multiplex PCR; TCRdb's copy keeps in-frame clones and lacks some. The table includes a few hundred thousand clones, around 89% detected once. What was sequenced was peripheral blood. The receptor set was obtained from a man in his forties with acute or convalescent COVID-19.

The rearrangement uses TRBV5-1 and TRBJ2-7; D is uncertain. Per the germline V gene, CDR1 is SGHRS and CDR2 is YFSETQ. This CDR3 comprises 13 residues. Deletions cut 2 bases from V and 7 bases from J, with 13 bases between. The CDR3 coding sequence is TGCGCCAGCAGCTTTAGTAGTTCCGGGGAGCAGTACTTC. Encoded protein: CASSFSSSGEQYF.

This chain joins TRBV27 and TRBJ2-7; 8 positions agree with TRBD2. Losses at the gene ends were 0 bases for V and 6 bases for J; bases not matched to a gene: 7. This CDR3 contains 15 residues. From germline, CDR1 is MNHEY and CDR2 SMNVEV (reference sequence). CDR3 nucleotide sequence: TGTGCCAGCAGTTTATCGTCGGGAGGGCCAGGCGAGCAGTACTTC. Amino acids: CASSLSSGGPGEQYF.

V and J are TRBV6-5 and TRBJ2-3, with 9 positions matching TRBD1. The CDR3 consists of 16 residues. Germline CDR1 MNHEY, CDR2 SVGAGI. V lost 4 bases, J lost 2 bases, and 7 bases stayed unmatched. The CDR3 spells CASSLVQGAATDTQYF. In DNA, the CDR3 is TGTGCCAGCAGTTTGGTACAGGGGGCAGCCACAGATACGCAGTATTTT.

The rearrangement joins TRBV19 to TRBJ1-2; unclear D gene. V lost 0 bases, J lost 3 bases, and 14 bases lay in between. Germline values: CDR1 LNHDA, CDR2 SQIVND (reference sequence). This CDR3 has 16 residues. The DNA for the CDR3 is TGTGCCAGTAGTATAGAGCCTAGCGGCAGGCACTATGGCTACACCTTC. This gives the protein CASSIEPSGRHYGYTF.

The chain employs TRBV9 and TRBJ2-7; possible D gene TRBD1, 6 bases. Germline lookup yields CDR1 SGDLS and CDR2 YYNGEE. Between the trimmed V and J ends, which lost 3 bases and 7 bases, there was a span of 14 bases. The CDR3 totals 13 residues. The CDR3 loop is CASSGTVSEEQYF. CDR3 DNA: TGTGCCAGCAGCGGGACAGTTTCCGAAGAGCAGTACTTC.

The chain employs TRBV30 and TRBJ1-6; TRBD1 is a possible D gene (6 bases). This CDR3 contains 17 residues. Germline V gene sequence: CDR1 GTSNPN, CDR2 SVGIG (reference sequence). V dropped 4 bases and J dropped 9 bases, with 25 bases sitting between them. CDR3 loop: CAWNSGKTGKPISPLHF. CDR3 sequence (DNA): TGTGCCTGGAATTCCGGAAAAACAGGGAAACCAATTTCACCCCTCCACTTT.

CDR3 residues: CASSLDRGVTDTQYF. The CDR3 coding sequence is TGTGCCAGCAGTCTCGACAGGGGGGTCACAGATACGCAGTATTTT. V gene TRBV7-2 combines with J gene TRBJ2-3; 9 positions match TRBD1. The CDR3 consists of 15 residues. The junction had 6 bases not matched to a gene; V was cut back by 6 bases and J by 2 bases. Per germline, CDR1 SGHTA and CDR2 FQGNSA.

The chain is built from TRBV28 and TRBJ2-3; 7 bases map to TRBD1. Per the germline V gene, CDR1 is MDHEN and CDR2 is SYDVKM. Germline trimming cut 11 bases from V and 2 bases from J; bases unmatched to any gene: 4. The CDR3 totals 12 residues. DNA of the CDR3: TGTGCCCTCGGACAGGTCACAGATACGCAGTATTTT. Residues: CALGQVTDTQYF.

The sample holds one count of this clone. The chain has TRBV2 and TRBJ1-1; 9 positions agree with TRBD1. Losses at the gene ends were 8 bases for V and 4 bases for J; bases not matched to a gene: 20. This CDR3 spans 18 amino acids. Germline CDR1 reads SNHLY; CDR2 reads FYNNEI. The CDR3 sequence: CASGVLLGQGGGGTEAFF. CDR3 DNA: TGTGCCAGCGGAGTCCTGCTGGGACAGGGTGGGGGGGGCACTGAAGCTTTCTTT.

The chain is built from TRBV29-1 and TRBJ2-2; D is ambiguous. V was cut by 7 bases and J by 5 bases, with 11 bases left in between. Germline V gene sequence: CDR1 SQVTM, CDR2 ANQGSEA. The CDR3 has 12 residues. CDR3 protein: CSGQRSTGELFF. CDR3 coding DNA: TGCAGCGGGCAGAGGTCTACCGGGGAGCTGTTTTTT.

The chain employs TRBV28 and TRBJ2-1, with D possibly TRBD1 on 6 matching bases. V was cut by 4 bases and J by 0 bases, with 13 bases left in between. CDR3 length: 16 residues. Germline loops: CDR1 MDHEN, CDR2 SYDVKM. The CDR3 DNA reads as TGTGCCAGCAGTTCGGGACACGACCTCTCCTACAATGAGCAGTTCTTC. It translates to CASSSGHDLSYNEQFF.

The chain joins TRBV27 to TRBJ2-7, with 7 bases matching TRBD2. This CDR3 comprises 15 residues. The germline V gene encodes CDR1 MNHEY and CDR2 SMNVEV (reference sequence). The J segment lost 7 bases and the V segment lost 5 bases, leaving 14 bases of the junction unmatched. CDR3 loop: CASSPTASGAGEQYF. As DNA, the CDR3 is TGTGCCAGCAGTCCGACGGCCAGCGGGGCAGGAGAGCAGTACTTC.